Listed here are 4 T cell receptor beta chains from one sample, sequenced in a study of cytomegalovirus exposure and HLA in healthy donors. In the PCR, 60 Vbeta and 13 Jbeta primers were used. The method was immunoSEQ multiplex PCR; TCRdb's version includes in-frame clones alone and lacks a portion of them. Seen here are about 98,000 clones, about 81% observed once, and the top ten hold roughly 9.8%. What was sequenced was PBMCs. Source of these receptors: a man between 18 and 35 years old in good health and CMV-seropositive.

The genes are TRBV30 and TRBJ1-2; no definite D call. V dropped 6 bases and J dropped 1 base, with 6 bases sitting between them. This CDR3 spans 11 amino acids. Germline CDR1 GTSNPN, CDR2 SVGIG (reference sequence). CDR3 bases: TGTGCCTGCGGAGGTAACTATGGCTACACCTTC. Protein sequence: CACGGNYGYTF.

The V gene is TRBV6-5, the J gene TRBJ2-5; the match to TRBD2 covers 10 bases. This CDR3 has 15 amino acids. The V and J ends lost 5 bases and 2 bases, in that order; junction bases with no gene match: 5. Germline CDR1 and CDR2: MNHEY and SVGAGI. The CDR3 coding sequence is TGTGCCAGCAGTAATCCTAGCGGGGGACAAGAGACCCAGTACTTC. It yields the protein CASSNPSGGQETQYF.

This clone was found a few times. The V gene is TRBV5-4, the J gene TRBJ2-1; 13 positions match TRBD2. The CDR3 covers 18 residues. V lost 4 bases and J lost 3; bases outside the gene matches: 10. CDR1 is SGHNT, CDR2 YYREEE, per germline (reference sequence). Written as DNA, the CDR3 is TGTGCCAGCAGCCAGCAGCTTGGACTAGCGGGGGACTACAATGAGCAGTTCTTC. It codes for CASSQQLGLAGDYNEQFF.

This chain uses TRBV7-9 with TRBJ1-1; D gene unclear. With 0 bases removed from V and 1 base from J, the gap between germline ends came to 6 bases. Germline V gene data show CDR1 as SEHNR and CDR2 as FQNEAQ (reference sequence). The CDR3 loop spans 14 amino acids. CDR3 sequence reads: CASSLASGNTEAFF. The CDR3 DNA follows: TGTGCCAGCAGCTTAGCTTCAGGGAACACTGAAGCTTTCTTT. Together with reference TRBV7-9 and TRBJ1-1, the CDR3 gives the full variable domain: DTGVSQNPRHKITKRGQNVTFRCDPISEHNRLYWYRQTLGQGPEFLTYFQNEAQLEKSRLLSDRFSAERPKGSFSTLEIQRTEQGDSAMYLCASSLASGNTEAFFGQGTRLTVV.